The rows below give T cell receptor beta chains drawn from one sample of a study of regulatory T cells in long-lasting Graves disease. TCRdb analysed the multiplex PCR reads with MiXCR anew, one entry per CDR3 protein. The sample has under 450,000 distinct CDR3 sequences, 12% seen once; the top ten hold approximately 20%. These sequences were also reported in another study, on T cells in Graves' hyperthyroidism and ophthalmopathy.

The sample was peripheral blood mononuclear cells (PBMCs), taken at new diagnosis, from a patient treated with antithyroid drugs. These receptors originate from a woman aged 18-29 years with Graves disease. Both conserved end residues are part of each CDR3. D genes are given only for firm matches. Rows give clone size only sometimes, using once, few, many, or a class for an expanded clone.

J: TRBJ2-3; length: 13; D: NA; V: TRBV20-1; size: many; DNA: TGCAGTGCTAGAGAGGGTTCCACAGATACGCAGTATTTT; CDR3: CSAREGSTDTQYF
J: TRBJ1-2; length: 13; D: NA; V: TRBV19; size: many; DNA: TGTGCCAGTAAGGTTCCACAGAACTATGGCTACACCTTC; CDR3: CASKVPQNYGYTF
J: TRBJ1-4; length: 15; D: NA; V: TRBV9; size: many; DNA: TGTGCCAGCAGCGTAGGGGGGACGGCAGGTGAAAAACTGTTTTTT; CDR3: CASSVGGTAGEKLFF
J: TRBJ2-2; length: 16; D: TRBD2; V: TRBV12-3/TRBV12-4; size: NA; DNA: TGTGCCAGCACCCCACTAGCGGGAGGTCCCACCGGGGAGCTGTTTTTT; CDR3: CASTPLAGGPTGELFF
J: TRBJ2-7; length: 15; D: NA; V: TRBV11-2; size: many; DNA: TGTGCCAGCAGCCCTCACTCCGACCGCTCCTACGGGCAGTACTTC; CDR3: CASSPHSDRSYGQYF
J: TRBJ2-7; length: 13; D: NA; V: TRBV27; size: many; DNA: TGTGCCAGCAGTTATGGTCTATTGGGGGAGCAGTACTTC; CDR3: CASSYGLLGEQYF
J: TRBJ2-5; length: 15; D: NA; V: TRBV12-3/TRBV12-4; size: many; DNA: TGTGCCAGCAGCTTCTCGGGACAATCCCAAGAGACCCAGTACTTC; CDR3: CASSFSGQSQETQYF
J: TRBJ2-6; length: 14; D: NA; V: TRBV20-1; size: NA; DNA: TGCAGTGCTAGGACGGGCTCTGGGGCCAACGTCCTGACTTTC; CDR3: CSARTGSGANVLTF
J: TRBJ1-1; length: 16; D: TRBD1; V: TRBV6-1; size: many; DNA: TGTGCCAGCAGTGTCCGGGACAGGAGGTCCGAAGCTGAAGCTTTCTTT; CDR3: CASSVRDRRSEAEAFF
J: TRBJ2-1; length: 16; D: TRBD2; V: TRBV28; size: many; DNA: TGTGCCAGCAGTTTATCTAGCGGGAGTACAGGCAATGAGCAGTTCTTC; CDR3: CASSLSSGSTGNEQFF
J: TRBJ2-7; length: 16; D: TRBD2; V: TRBV6-1; size: many; DNA: TGTGCCAGCAGCCCCACGGAACTAGCGGGAGTGGGGGAGCAGTACTTC; CDR3: CASSPTELAGVGEQYF
J: TRBJ2-1; length: 17; D: TRBD2; V: TRBV13; size: many; DNA: TGTGCCAGCAGCCAATCAACGGGACTAGTTATCTACAATGAGCAGTTCTTC; CDR3: CASSQSTGLVIYNEQFF
J: TRBJ1-1; length: 14; D: TRBD1; V: TRBV6-5; size: many; DNA: TGTGCCAGCAGTTGGAGGGACAGTCTGACTGAAGCTTTCTTT; CDR3: CASSWRDSLTEAFF
J: TRBJ2-7; length: 14; D: NA; V: TRBV6-1; size: many; DNA: TGTGCCAGCACCATCGGAGGGGGGAACTACGAGCAGTACTTC; CDR3: CASTIGGGNYEQYF
J: TRBJ1-4; length: 14; D: TRBD1; V: TRBV25-1; size: many; DNA: TGTGCCAGCAGTGACCCCAGGGGGCGCGAAAAACTGTTTTTT; CDR3: CASSDPRGREKLFF
J: TRBJ1-6; length: 14; D: TRBD1; V: TRBV9; size: many; DNA: TGTGCCAGCAGCATCCGGGACAGTAATTCACCCCTCCACTTT; CDR3: CASSIRDSNSPLHF
J: TRBJ2-7; length: 15; D: TRBD2; V: TRBV7-3; size: NA; DNA: TGTGCCAGCAGCTCCATAGCGGGCCCCAACTACGAGCAGTACTTC; CDR3: CASSSIAGPNYEQYF
J: TRBJ2-1; length: 14; D: TRBD1; V: TRBV20-1; size: many; DNA: TGCAGTGCCGGGGACAGTTGGTCCTACAATGAGCAGTTCTTC; CDR3: CSAGDSWSYNEQFF
J: TRBJ1-1; length: 14; D: NA; V: TRBV12-3/TRBV12-4; size: many; DNA: TGTGCCAGCAGTTTTGTGAAGGGAGACACTGAAGCTTTCTTT; CDR3: CASSFVKGDTEAFF
J: TRBJ2-1; length: 15; D: TRBD2; V: TRBV2; size: few; DNA: TGTGCCAGCAGTGCCGGGACTAGCGGGGATAATGAGCAGTTCTTC; CDR3: CASSAGTSGDNEQFF
J: TRBJ1-5; length: 13; D: NA; V: TRBV30; size: many; DNA: TGTGCCTGGAGTCCTTGGGGCAATCAGCCCCAGCATTTT; CDR3: CAWSPWGNQPQHF
J: TRBJ1-1; length: 15; D: NA; V: TRBV3-1; size: many; DNA: TGTGCCAGCAGCCAAGATATGACGAGGGCGTATGAAGCTTTCTTT; CDR3: CASSQDMTRAYEAFF
J: TRBJ2-5; length: 15; D: TRBD2; V: TRBV27; size: NA; DNA: TGTGCCAGCAGAGCAGGGACTAGCGGGAGTGGGACCCAGTACTTC; CDR3: CASRAGTSGSGTQYF
J: TRBJ1-2; length: 15; D: TRBD1; V: TRBV20-1; size: many; DNA: TGCAGTGCTAGAGATCACAATGACAGGGGCTATACCTACACCTTC; CDR3: CSARDHNDRGYTYTF
J: TRBJ2-3; length: 15; D: TRBD1; V: TRBV2; size: NA; DNA: TGTGCCAGCAGTGATACCGGGACAGGGGGCGATACGCAGTATTTT; CDR3: CASSDTGTGGDTQYF
J: TRBJ2-1; length: 14; D: NA; V: TRBV6-2/TRBV6-3; size: NA; DNA: TGTGCCAGCACCACCCTAGGGGGAGCCAATGAGCAGTTCTTC; CDR3: CASTTLGGANEQFF
J: TRBJ1-6; length: 16; D: TRBD1; V: TRBV4-3; size: once; DNA: TGCGCCAGCAGCCAAGATCGACAGGGGATTATGACACCCCTCCACTTT; CDR3: CASSQDRQGIMTPLHF
J: TRBJ2-1; length: 16; D: TRBD1; V: TRBV29-1; size: many; DNA: TGCAGCGTTGAGCCCCGGGACAGGGAACTAGGTGATGAGCAGTTCTTC; CDR3: CSVEPRDRELGDEQFF
J: TRBJ2-7; length: 20; D: TRBD1; V: TRBV11-2; size: many; DNA: TGTGCCAGCAGCCGGGGGTACCGGGACAGGGAAGGGAGGCAATCCTACGAGCAGTACTTC; CDR3: CASSRGYRDREGRQSYEQYF
J: TRBJ1-1; length: 11; D: TRBD1; V: TRBV12-3/TRBV12-4; size: many; DNA: TGTGCCAGCAGTGACAGGGAGACGGCTTTCTTT; CDR3: CASSDRETAFF
J: TRBJ2-1; length: 18; D: TRBD2; V: TRBV11-3; size: NA; DNA: TGTGCCAGCAGCTTAGATTTTAGCGGGGGGGCCCCCCACAATGAGCAGTTCTTC; CDR3: CASSLDFSGGAPHNEQFF
J: TRBJ2-1; length: 13; D: NA; V: TRBV28; size: many; DNA: TGTGCCAGCAGGGACGTTGCGCTCGATGAGCAGTTCTTC; CDR3: CASRDVALDEQFF
J: TRBJ1-4; length: 17; D: TRBD1; V: TRBV12-3/TRBV12-4; size: many; DNA: TGTGCCAGCAAACTGACCCTCGGGACAGCACTTAATGAAAAACTGTTTTTT; CDR3: CASKLTLGTALNEKLFF
J: TRBJ2-3; length: 14; D: NA; V: TRBV4-1; size: many; DNA: TGCGCCAGCAGCCAGAGTGGGTTGACAGATACGCAGTATTTT; CDR3: CASSQSGLTDTQYF
J: TRBJ2-1; length: 16; D: TRBD2; V: TRBV28; size: many; DNA: TGTGCCAGCAGTTTGATACTAGCGGGGCGCCTCAATGAGCAGTTCTTC; CDR3: CASSLILAGRLNEQFF